Listed below are T cell receptor beta chains from one sample, sequenced in a study of blood T cell repertoires in COVID-19. Method: immunoSEQ multiplex PCR; TCRdb's copy keeps in-frame clones and lacks some. This sample carries 200,000 to 250,000 clones, more than 65% of them seen once, and the ten largest clones take around 3.1%. Source material: peripheral blood. The source of these receptors is a young woman who had recovered from COVID-19. Each CDR3 is given with its conserved first and last residue. D genes are given only for firm matches. Expanded clones get a size class; other rows say once, few or many, or leave the size out.

>-|few|TRBV11-2|TRBJ2-5
TGTGCCAGCAGCGTAGCGGCGGCGGCTGGTGGGGAGACCCAGTACTTC
CASSVAAAAGGETQYF
>TRBD2|-|TRBV29-1|TRBJ2-7
TGCAGCGTGGGCCTAGCGGGGGACGAGCAGTACTTC
CSVGLAGDEQYF
>TRBD2|-|TRBV6-4|TRBJ2-1
TGTGCCAGCAGTCTAGCGGGAGGGGAAGGGAATGAGCAGTTCTTC
CASSLAGGEGNEQFF
>TRBD1|-|TRBV10-2|TRBJ1-1
TGCGCCAGCATTGGGCCGGGACAGGGGAAAACTGAAGCTTTCTTT
CASIGPGQGKTEAFF
>TRBD1|-|TRBV24-1|TRBJ2-5
TGTGCCACCAGTGATTTCCGGAGCGACGGACAGGGATTAGTGCAGACCCAGTACTTC
CATSDFRSDGQGLVQTQYF
>-|-|TRBV28|TRBJ2-1
TGTGCCAGCAGTTTAGAGGCCCAACAGCAGTTCTTC
CASSLEAQQQFF
>TRBD2|once|TRBV28|TRBJ2-7
TGTGCCAGCGGGAGGGCCGAGAACGAGCAGTACTTC
CASGRAENEQYF
>TRBD1|-|TRBV12-3/TRBV12-4|TRBJ2-7
TGTGCCAGCAGGCCAGGGGGCTCCTACGAGCAGTACTTC
CASRPGGSYEQYF
>TRBD1|-|TRBV15|TRBJ1-3
TGTGCCACCAGCAGAGATCTCGCCGGACAGGGGAACACCATATATTTT
CATSRDLAGQGNTIYF
>TRBD1|-|TRBV24-1|TRBJ2-5
TGTGCCACCAGTAAACGGGACAGAGGAGAGACCCAGTACTTC
CATSKRDRGETQYF
>TRBD2|-|TRBV7-3|TRBJ2-5
TGTGCCAGCAGCTCCCAGGGACTATACCAAGAGACCCAGTACTTC
CASSSQGLYQETQYF
>-|-|TRBV30|TRBJ2-3
TGTGCCTGGAGTGGACTAGATGCAGATACGCAGTATTTT
CAWSGLDADTQYF
>-|-|TRBV12-3/TRBV12-4|TRBJ2-7
TGTGCCAGCAGGACCACAGGGACCTACGAGCAGTACTTC
CASRTTGTYEQYF
>-|-|TRBV28|TRBJ1-2
TGTGCCAGCAGTTCTACAGGAACGCGTGGCTACACCTTC
CASSSTGTRGYTF
>-|-|TRBV5-1|TRBJ2-3
TGCGCCAGCAGCTTCAAAAGTGAGGATACGCAGTATTTT
CASSFKSEDTQYF
>-|-|TRBV16|TRBJ1-5
TGTGCCAGCAGCCAACCCCTTGGGCATCAGCCCCAGCATTTT
CASSQPLGHQPQHF
>TRBD1|-|TRBV9|TRBJ1-6
TGTGCCAGCAGCGCTTGGGGGACAGGGAATTCACCCCTCCACTTT
CASSAWGTGNSPLHF
>-|once|TRBV9|TRBJ2-3
TGTGCCAGCGGAGGAGGGGTCACAGATACGCAGTATTTT
CASGGGVTDTQYF
>-|-|TRBV2|TRBJ2-1
TGTGCCAGCAGTGACGACTCCGTAAACGAAGACAATGAGCAGTTCTTC
CASSDDSVNEDNEQFF
>TRBD1|once|TRBV12-3/TRBV12-4|TRBJ2-7
TGTGCCAGCAGTGGACAGGTCGGCGAGCAGTACTTC
CASSGQVGEQYF
>-|-|TRBV5-4|TRBJ2-2
TGTGCCAGCAGCCTAGTATATGACAGCGCCCCTAACACCGGGGAGCTGTTTTTT
CASSLVYDSAPNTGELFF
>-|-|TRBV24-1|TRBJ2-1
TGTGCCACCAGTGATAGAAGGGGGATTAGCTCCTACAATGAGCAGTTCTTC
CATSDRRGISSYNEQFF
>-|-|TRBV25-1|TRBJ2-3
TGTGCCACCTCGCGGGCCGCAGATACGCAGTATTTT
CATSRAADTQYF
>TRBD2|-|TRBV18|TRBJ2-1
TGTGCCAGCTCGACCTCGGGACTAGTCCTCAATGAGCAGTTCTTC
CASSTSGLVLNEQFF
>TRBD2|few|TRBV28|TRBJ2-1
TGTGCCAGCAGTCCATCCTCGTTTTGGCTAGCGGGACGAGGGGGGCCCCAATACAATGAGCAGTTCTTC
CASSPSSFWLAGRGGPQYNEQFF
>-|-|TRBV28|TRBJ1-2
TGTGCCAGCAGTCTCGCGGATAACTATGGCTACACCTTC
CASSLADNYGYTF
>TRBD1|-|TRBV6-4|TRBJ2-3
TGTGCCAGCCCGGGACAGGGTCGCACAGATACGCAGTATTTT
CASPGQGRTDTQYF
>TRBD1|-|TRBV5-1|TRBJ2-7
TGCGCCAGCAGTCAACCGACAGGGGCCTACGAGCAGTACTTC
CASSQPTGAYEQYF
>-|few|TRBV5-1|TRBJ1-2
TGCGCCAGCAGCTCGGGGGACTCGGCGCGTGGCTACACCTTC
CASSSGDSARGYTF
>-|once|TRBV18|TRBJ2-5
TGTGCCAGCTCCCTCACGGCGGCGTACCAAGAGACCCAGTACTTC
CASSLTAAYQETQYF
>TRBD1|-|TRBV7-2|TRBJ1-1
TGTGCCAGCAGCTTAGTGTGGCGGGGCGGACAGGGGACTGAAGCTTTCTTT
CASSLVWRGGQGTEAFF
>-|-|TRBV7-9|TRBJ2-7
TGTGCCAGCAGCTTGGACTTTGGTCGGGGCGAGCAGTACTTC
CASSLDFGRGEQYF
>-|few|TRBV25-1|TRBJ2-2
TGTGCCAGCAGTGCCCAAATGGACTACCTCAACACCGGGGAGCTGTTTTTT
CASSAQMDYLNTGELFF
>-|-|TRBV4-2|TRBJ1-4
TGTGCCAGCAGCCCCTCCAGGGATCCGTTTGAAAAACTGTTTTTT
CASSPSRDPFEKLFF
>-|-|TRBV7-9|TRBJ2-5
TGTGCCAGCAGCATCGCCAGGTTCCAAGAGACCCAGTACTTC
CASSIARFQETQYF
>-|-|TRBV15|TRBJ1-4
TGTGCCACCAGCAGCATGTCGCTAAATGAAAAACTGTTTTTT
CATSSMSLNEKLFF
>-|-|TRBV6-5|TRBJ1-6
TGTGCCAGCAGGAGGGCAGAAATCCTCTCCACCCTCCACTTT
CASRRAEILSTLHF
>TRBD1|-|TRBV5-1|TRBJ2-5
TGCGCCAGCAGCTTGAATCTCGGACAGGGGGGGGAGACCCAGTACTTC
CASSLNLGQGGETQYF
>-|-|TRBV2|TRBJ1-6
TGTGCCACTAGAGACAGTTCAAATTCACCCCTCCACTTT
CATRDSSNSPLHF
>-|once|TRBV27|TRBJ2-3
TGTGCCAGCCGGTCCCCGGGATCCACAGATACGCAGTATTTT
CASRSPGSTDTQYF
>-|-|TRBV7-9|TRBJ1-2
TGTGCCAGCAGCTTAGGACAGAACACCTTC
CASSLGQNTF
>TRBD2|-|TRBV19|TRBJ2-1
TGTGCCAGTAGGTGGGCTAGCGGGAGAGGTGAGCAGTTCTTC
CASRWASGRGEQFF